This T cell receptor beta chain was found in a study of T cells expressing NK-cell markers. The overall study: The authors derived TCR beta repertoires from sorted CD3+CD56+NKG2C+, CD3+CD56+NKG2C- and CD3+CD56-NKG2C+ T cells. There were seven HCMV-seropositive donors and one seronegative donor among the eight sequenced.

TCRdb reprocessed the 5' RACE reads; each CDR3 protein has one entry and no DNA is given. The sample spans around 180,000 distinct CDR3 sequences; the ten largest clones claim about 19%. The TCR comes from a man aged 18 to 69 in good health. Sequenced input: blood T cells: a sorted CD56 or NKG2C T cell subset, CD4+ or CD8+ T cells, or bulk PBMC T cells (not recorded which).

Here the CDR3 reads CSVEDPRAFTYNEQFF. The chain is built from TRBV29-1 and TRBJ2-1; absent DNA, TCRdb's TRBD2 call cannot be checked. Germline V gene lookup returns CDR1 SQVTM and CDR2 ANQGSEA. The CDR3 spans 16 residues.